Listed below are T cell receptor beta chains from one sample, sequenced in a study of OX40 agonist ivuxolimab in advanced cancers. Here immunoSEQ multiplex PCR was the method, and the copy in TCRdb shows in-frame clones only, minus some. The data contain approximately 70,000 clones, 70% to 90% of them singletons. This specimen consisted of CD4+ or CD8+ T cells sorted from blood, obtained in a trial of the OX40 agonist ivuxolimab. The receptors derive from an adult with an advanced solid tumor such as melanoma, head and neck, liver or kidney cancer. Both conserved end residues are part of each CDR3. A D gene is named only where the DNA matches it firmly. Size is omitted from some rows. Given values are once, few, many or a class for expanded clones.

V	D	size	J	DNA	CDR3
TRBV28	-	-	TRBJ1-1	TGTGCCAGCAGTTTTTCAGGACAGTACACTGAAGCTTTCTTT	CASSFSGQYTEAFF
TRBV5-5	TRBD1	once	TRBJ1-4	TGTGCCAGCAGCTTGTTCACCCCGGGACAGGGCAATGAAAAACTGTTTTTT	CASSLFTPGQGNEKLFF
TRBV15	-	-	TRBJ1-2	TGTGCCACCAGCAGAGGGACAGACAGGAGTAATGGCTACACCTTC	CATSRGTDRSNGYTF
TRBV4-1	-	-	TRBJ2-7	TGCGCCAGCAGCCCCGGGCCCTACGAGCAGTACTTC	CASSPGPYEQYF
TRBV4-1	TRBD1	-	TRBJ1-2	TGCGCCAGCAGCCCCGATGTGACAGGGAATAGGAACTATGGCTACACCTTC	CASSPDVTGNRNYGYTF
TRBV6-5	-	-	TRBJ2-5	TGTGCCAGCAGTGAGACACAGGGTTTAGAGACCCAGTACTTC	CASSETQGLETQYF
TRBV27	-	-	TRBJ1-6	TGTGCCAGCACTCAGGGTAGCTCCTATAATTCACCCCTCCACTTT	CASTQGSSYNSPLHF
TRBV11-1	-	-	TRBJ1-2	TGTGCCAGCAGCTTAGGGGACTATCTACAAGGCTACACCTTC	CASSLGDYLQGYTF
TRBV7-8	-	-	TRBJ1-4	TGTGCCAGCAGCTTACTGGGGGCTGGAGAAAAACTGTTTTTT	CASSLLGAGEKLFF
TRBV2	-	-	TRBJ2-2	TGTGCCAGCAGTGAAGCCGGGACGGGGACCGGGGAGCTGTTTTTT	CASSEAGTGTGELFF
TRBV5-1	-	-	TRBJ2-6	TGCGCCAGCAGCTTGCAGGGTTTCTCTGGGGCCAACGTCCTGACTTTC	CASSLQGFSGANVLTF
TRBV5-1	-	-	TRBJ2-1	TGCGCCAGCAGCATTGGGGGGTCCTACAATGAGCAGTTCTTC	CASSIGGSYNEQFF
TRBV11-2	TRBD1	-	TRBJ1-2	TGTGCCAGCAGCCTACAGGGGTTCGGTGGCTACACCTTC	CASSLQGFGGYTF
TRBV7-8	-	few	TRBJ2-7	TGTGCCAGCAGCTGGAGGGTCGGCGAGCAGTACTTC	CASSWRVGEQYF
TRBV5-4	TRBD1	-	TRBJ2-1	TGTGCCAGCAGCTGGGGACAGATCCTCTACAATGAGCAGTTCTTC	CASSWGQILYNEQFF
TRBV5-8	TRBD1	-	TRBJ2-5	TGTGCCAGCAGGTCTGGGACAGGGCGGTTGGAGACCCAGTACTTC	CASRSGTGRLETQYF
TRBV10-1	-	-	TRBJ2-1	TGCGCCAGCAGTGACCCCACGAGACAGCAATACAATGAGCAGTTCTTC	CASSDPTRQQYNEQFF
TRBV7-9	-	medium-sized	TRBJ2-5	TGTGCCAGCAGCTTCGGGGACAGTCGGGGGGAGACCCAGTACTTC	CASSFGDSRGETQYF
TRBV28	-	many	TRBJ1-2	TGTGCCAGCAGTGTACAGGGCCTCGGCTACACCTTC	CASSVQGLGYTF
TRBV5-1	TRBD2	-	TRBJ2-1	TGCGCCAGCAGCCCCGGGAGGGGCGGCTACAATGAGCAGTTCTTC	CASSPGRGGYNEQFF
TRBV29-1	TRBD1	few	TRBJ1-1	TGCAGCGTTGAAAGGGACAGGGGAGCTTTCTTT	CSVERDRGAFF
TRBV7-8	-	few	TRBJ1-1	TGTGCCAGCAGCCGTGGACGGGTGAACACTGAAGCTTTCTTT	CASSRGRVNTEAFF
TRBV7-9	-	-	TRBJ1-6	TGTGCCAGCAGCGCGACAGCCAGCTCCTATAATTCACCCCTCCACTTT	CASSATASSYNSPLHF
TRBV7-8	-	-	TRBJ2-2	TGTGCCAGCAGCCCCGACCCCCTGGCGAGCACCGGGGAGCTGTTTTTT	CASSPDPLASTGELFF
TRBV18	-	-	TRBJ1-5	TGTGCCAGCTCTCCGGGGGGGGTGTCAAATCAGCCCCAGCATTTT	CASSPGGVSNQPQHF
TRBV11-2	-	-	TRBJ1-6	TGTGCCAGCAGTCCTCAGAGGGGTTGGGGTTCACCCCTCCACTTT	CASSPQRGWGSPLHF
TRBV18	-	-	TRBJ1-6	TGTGCCAGCTCGTCCGACAGTTATAATTCACCCCTCCACTTT	CASSSDSYNSPLHF
TRBV27	TRBD1	few	TRBJ2-7	TGTGCCAGCAGACGGACAGGGCGGTACGAGCAGTACTTC	CASRRTGRYEQYF
TRBV27	-	-	TRBJ2-1	TGTGCCAGCAGTTTGTACAATGAGCAGTTCTTC	CASSLYNEQFF
TRBV2	-	-	TRBJ2-7	TGTGCCACGTCTTTCGAGTACGAGCAGTACTTC	CATSFEYEQYF
TRBV7-7	TRBD1	-	TRBJ2-7	TGTGCCAGCAGTTTACAGGACAGGTCGGTCGAGCAGTACTTC	CASSLQDRSVEQYF
TRBV19	TRBD1	-	TRBJ1-6	TGTGCCAGTAGTCAAAAAACCCTCGGGACAGGCAACTTTTCACCCCTCCACTTT	CASSQKTLGTGNFSPLHF
TRBV6-1	-	-	TRBJ2-7	TGTGCCAGCCCTCGGGACACTTATTCCTACGAGCAGTACTTC	CASPRDTYSYEQYF
TRBV29-1	TRBD1	-	TRBJ1-1	TGCAGCGTTGCGGGACAGGGGAACACTGAAGCTTTCTTT	CSVAGQGNTEAFF
TRBV9	-	once	TRBJ1-3	TGTGCCAGCAGCCACGCGGGGGACGCTGGAAACACCATATATTTT	CASSHAGDAGNTIYF
TRBV4-1	TRBD1	-	TRBJ2-4	TGCGCCAGCAGCCAGTGGGACAGGGGGCCAGCCAAAAACATTCAGTACTTC	CASSQWDRGPAKNIQYF
TRBV7-9	TRBD1	-	TRBJ1-2	TGTGCCAGCAGCTTCTCCGGGACAGGGAGCCCCCTCTTC	CASSFSGTGSPLF
TRBV6-1	TRBD1	few	TRBJ2-7	TGTGCCAGCAGTGTTCTGGGGACAGGGTCCTACGAGCAGTACTTC	CASSVLGTGSYEQYF
TRBV7-8	-	once	TRBJ1-1	TGTGCCAGCAGAACGGGTGGGGAGATGAACACAGAAGCTTTCTTT	CASRTGGEMNTEAFF
TRBV7-2	TRBD2	-	TRBJ2-7	TGTGCCAGCAGCTTAGAGGGGACTAGCGGGGGGGCCTTC	CASSLEGTSGGAF
TRBV6-1	-	-	TRBJ2-7	TGTGCCAGCAGTGAACGCCGGGACTGGACCTACGAGCAGTACTTC	CASSERRDWTYEQYF
TRBV19	-	-	TRBJ2-3	TGTGCCAGCCGGACTGACACAGATACGCAGTATTTT	CASRTDTDTQYF
TRBV7-2	-	-	TRBJ1-5	TGTGCCAGCAGCTTAGCAGCCAGCAATCAGCCCCAGCATTTT	CASSLAASNQPQHF
TRBV27	TRBD1	-	TRBJ2-6	TGTGCCAGCAGTGTTGGGACAGGAACATTCTCTGGGGCCAACGTCCTGACTTTC	CASSVGTGTFSGANVLTF
TRBV30	TRBD1	-	TRBJ1-1	TGTGCCTGGTTCTCCGGGACAGGTAAACTTGAAGCTTTCTTT	CAWFSGTGKLEAFF
TRBV5-1	-	-	TRBJ1-2	TGCGCCAGCAGACCGGGAACAGGGACGAACTATGGCTACACCTTC	CASRPGTGTNYGYTF
TRBV18	TRBD1	-	TRBJ2-3	TGTGCCAGCTCACCGCCCTCAGGGGGCGTAAAAGATACGCAGTATTTT	CASSPPSGGVKDTQYF
TRBV7-2	-	-	TRBJ1-5	TGTGCCAGCAGCTTAGCTAACATGGCGTCTCAGCCCCAGCATTTT	CASSLANMASQPQHF
TRBV29-1	-	-	TRBJ2-2	TGCAGCTACACCGGGGCACATTCCACCGGGGAGCTGTTTTTT	CSYTGAHSTGELFF
TRBV18	TRBD1	-	TRBJ1-5	TGTGCCAGCTCACCACAGACAGGGGATCAGCCCCAGCATTTT	CASSPQTGDQPQHF